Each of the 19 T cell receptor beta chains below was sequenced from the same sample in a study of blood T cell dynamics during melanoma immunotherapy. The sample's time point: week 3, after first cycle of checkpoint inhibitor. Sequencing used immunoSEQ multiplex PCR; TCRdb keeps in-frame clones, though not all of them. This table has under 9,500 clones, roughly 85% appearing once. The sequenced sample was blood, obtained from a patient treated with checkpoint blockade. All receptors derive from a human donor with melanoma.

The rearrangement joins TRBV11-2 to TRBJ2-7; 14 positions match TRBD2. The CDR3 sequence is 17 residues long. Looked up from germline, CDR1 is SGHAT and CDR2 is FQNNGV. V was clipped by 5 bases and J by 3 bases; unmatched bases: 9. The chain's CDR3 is CASSPGLAGARVYEQYF. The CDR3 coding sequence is TGTGCCAGCAGCCCGGGACTAGCGGGAGCAAGGGTCTACGAGCAGTACTTC.

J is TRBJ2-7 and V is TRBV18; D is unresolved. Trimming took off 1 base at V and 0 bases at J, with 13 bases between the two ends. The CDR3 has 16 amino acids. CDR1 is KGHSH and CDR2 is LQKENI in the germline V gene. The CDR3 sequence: CASSPQWGTGSYEQYF. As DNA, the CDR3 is TGTGCCAGCTCACCACAGTGGGGAACGGGCTCCTACGAGCAGTACTTC.

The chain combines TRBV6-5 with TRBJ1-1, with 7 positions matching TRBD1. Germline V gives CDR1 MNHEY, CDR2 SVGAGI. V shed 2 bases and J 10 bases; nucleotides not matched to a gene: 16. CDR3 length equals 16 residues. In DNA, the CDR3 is TGTGCCAGCAGTTACACCAAAGACAGGGACGGGGGAAGAGCTTTCTTT. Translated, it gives CASSYTKDRDGGRAFF.

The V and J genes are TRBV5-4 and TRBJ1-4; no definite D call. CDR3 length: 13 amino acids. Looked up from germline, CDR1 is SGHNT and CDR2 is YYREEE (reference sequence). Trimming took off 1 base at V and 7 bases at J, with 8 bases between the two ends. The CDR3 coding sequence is TGTGCCAGCAGCTTGCTACCAGGTGAAAAACTGTTTTTT. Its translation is CASSLLPGEKLFF.

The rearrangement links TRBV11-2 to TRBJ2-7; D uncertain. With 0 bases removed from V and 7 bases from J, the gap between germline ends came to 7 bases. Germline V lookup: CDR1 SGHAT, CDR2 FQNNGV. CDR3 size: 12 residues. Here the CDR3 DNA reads TGTGCCAGCAGCTTAGACGGCCCGGAGCAGTACTTC. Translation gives CASSLDGPEQYF.

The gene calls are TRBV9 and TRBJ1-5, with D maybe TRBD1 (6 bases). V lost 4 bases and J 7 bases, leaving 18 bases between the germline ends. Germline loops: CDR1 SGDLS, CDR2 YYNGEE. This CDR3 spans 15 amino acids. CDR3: CASSSGSGVDQPQHF. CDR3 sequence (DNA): TGTGCCAGCAGCTCAGGCTCAGGGGTAGACCAGCCCCAGCATTTT. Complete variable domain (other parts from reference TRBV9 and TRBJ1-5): DSGVTQTPKHLITATGQRVTLRCSPRSGDLSVYWYQQSLDQGLQFLIQYYNGEERAKGNILERFSAQQFPDLHSELNLSSLELGDSALYFCASSSGSGVDQPQHFGDGTRLSIL.

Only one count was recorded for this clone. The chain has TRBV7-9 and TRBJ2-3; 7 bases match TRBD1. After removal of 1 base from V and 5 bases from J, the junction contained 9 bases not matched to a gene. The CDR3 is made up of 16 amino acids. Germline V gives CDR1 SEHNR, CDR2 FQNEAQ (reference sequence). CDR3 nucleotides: TGTGCCAGCAGCTTAGAAGGGGGCCCAACGGGAGATACGCAGTATTTT. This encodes CASSLEGGPTGDTQYF. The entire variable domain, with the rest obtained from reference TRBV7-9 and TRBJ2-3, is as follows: DTGVSQNPRHKITKRGQNVTFRCDPISEHNRLYWYRQTLGQGPEFLTYFQNEAQLEKSRLLSDRFSAERPKGSFSTLEIQRTEQGDSAMYLCASSLEGGPTGDTQYFGPGTRLTVL.

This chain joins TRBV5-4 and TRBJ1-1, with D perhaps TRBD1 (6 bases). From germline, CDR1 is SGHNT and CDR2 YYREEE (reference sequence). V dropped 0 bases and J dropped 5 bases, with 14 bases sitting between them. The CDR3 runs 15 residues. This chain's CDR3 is CASSLVGRGLTEAFF. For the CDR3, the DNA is TGTGCCAGCAGCTTGGTCGGCAGGGGATTAACTGAAGCTTTCTTT. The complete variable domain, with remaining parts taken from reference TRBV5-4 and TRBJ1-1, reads ETGVTQSPTHLIKTRGQQVTLRCSSQSGHNTVSWYQQALGQGPQFIFQYYREEENGRGNFPPRFSGLQFPNYSSELNVNALELDDSALYLCASSLVGRGLTEAFFGQGTRLTVV.

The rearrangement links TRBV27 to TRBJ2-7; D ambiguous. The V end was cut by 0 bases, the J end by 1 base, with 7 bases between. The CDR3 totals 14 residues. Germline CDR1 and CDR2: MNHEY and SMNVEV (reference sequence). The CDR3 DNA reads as TGTGCCAGCAGTTTATCGGGCGTATCCTACGAGCAGTACTTC. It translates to CASSLSGVSYEQYF.

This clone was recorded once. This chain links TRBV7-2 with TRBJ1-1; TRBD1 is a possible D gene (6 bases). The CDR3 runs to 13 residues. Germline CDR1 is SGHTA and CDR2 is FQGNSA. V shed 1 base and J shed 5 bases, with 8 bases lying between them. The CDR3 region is CASSLDQGTEAFF. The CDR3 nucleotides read TGTGCCAGCAGCTTAGATCAGGGGACTGAAGCTTTCTTT.

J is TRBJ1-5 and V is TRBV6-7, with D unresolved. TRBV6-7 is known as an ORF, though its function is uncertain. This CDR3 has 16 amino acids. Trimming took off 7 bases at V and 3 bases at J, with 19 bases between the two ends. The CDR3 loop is CASTGRTFDPNQPQHF. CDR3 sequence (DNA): TGTGCCAGCACCGGCAGGACTTTTGATCCCAATCAGCCCCAGCATTTT.

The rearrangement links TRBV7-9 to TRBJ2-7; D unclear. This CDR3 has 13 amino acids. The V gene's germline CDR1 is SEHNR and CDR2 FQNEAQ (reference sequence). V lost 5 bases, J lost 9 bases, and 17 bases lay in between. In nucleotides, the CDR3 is TGTGCCAGCAGCCAGGACGGGCTACGATGGCAGTACTTC. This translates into CASSQDGLRWQYF.

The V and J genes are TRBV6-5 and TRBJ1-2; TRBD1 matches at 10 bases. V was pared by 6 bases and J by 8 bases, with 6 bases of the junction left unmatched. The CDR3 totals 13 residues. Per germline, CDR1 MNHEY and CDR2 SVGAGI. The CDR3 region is CASSWGQGRGYTF. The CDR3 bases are TGTGCCAGCAGCTGGGGACAGGGGAGAGGCTACACCTTC.

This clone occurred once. The CDR3 is CASRAGFVNTEAFF. The CDR3 DNA sequence: TGTGCCAGCAGGGCAGGGTTCGTGAACACTGAAGCTTTCTTT. This rearrangement joins TRBV2 to TRBJ1-1; the D gene is possibly TRBD1 (5 bases). Germline V gene sequence: CDR1 SNHLY, CDR2 FYNNEI. V lost 6 bases, J lost 0 bases, and 11 bases lay in between. CDR3 length equals 14 residues. Using reference TRBV2 and TRBJ1-1 for the parts outside the CDR3, the full variable domain is EPEVTQTPSHQVTQMGQEVILRCVPISNHLYFYWYRQILGQKVEFLVSFYNNEISEKSEIFDDQFSVERPDGSNFTLKIRSTKLEDSAMYFCASRAGFVNTEAFFGQGTRLTVV.

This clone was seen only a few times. This chain's CDR3 is CASVSGTGSYEQYF. CDR3 DNA: TGTGCCAGTGTTTCCGGGACAGGGTCCTACGAGCAGTACTTC. The rearrangement joins TRBV2 to TRBJ2-7; 9 bases align to TRBD1. In germline, CDR1 is SNHLY, CDR2 FYNNEI. The ends lost 9 bases at V and 1 base at J; junction bases unmatched: 7. This CDR3 is 14 amino acids long.

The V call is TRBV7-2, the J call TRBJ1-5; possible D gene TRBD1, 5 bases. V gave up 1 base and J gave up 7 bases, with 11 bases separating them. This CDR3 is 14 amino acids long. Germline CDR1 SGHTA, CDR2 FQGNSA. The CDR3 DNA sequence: TGTGCCAGCAGCTTAGTTGCAGGGCGACAGCCCCAGCATTTT. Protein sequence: CASSLVAGRQPQHF.

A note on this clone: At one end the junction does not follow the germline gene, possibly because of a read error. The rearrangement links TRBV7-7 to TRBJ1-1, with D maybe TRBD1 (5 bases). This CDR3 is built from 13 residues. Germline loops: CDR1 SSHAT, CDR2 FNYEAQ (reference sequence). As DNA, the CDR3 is TGTGCTAGCAGCAGGGATATGAACACTGAAGCTTTCTTT. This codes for CASSRDMNTEAFF.

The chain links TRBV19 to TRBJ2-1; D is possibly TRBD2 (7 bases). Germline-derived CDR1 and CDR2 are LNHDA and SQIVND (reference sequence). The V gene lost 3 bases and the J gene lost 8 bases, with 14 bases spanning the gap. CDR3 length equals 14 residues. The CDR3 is CASSIGGRLDEQFF. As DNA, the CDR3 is TGTGCCAGTAGTATCGGGGGGCGCTTGGATGAGCAGTTCTTC. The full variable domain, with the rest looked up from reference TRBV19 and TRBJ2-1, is DGGITQSPKYLFRKEGQNVTLSCEQNLNHDAMYWYRQDPGQGLRLIYYSQIVNDFQKGDIAEGYSVSREKKESFPLTVTSAQKNPTAFYLCASSIGGRLDEQFFGPGTRLTVL.

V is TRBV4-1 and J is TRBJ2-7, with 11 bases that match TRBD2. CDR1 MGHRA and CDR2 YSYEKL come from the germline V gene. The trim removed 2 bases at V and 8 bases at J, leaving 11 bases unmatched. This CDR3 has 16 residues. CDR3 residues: CASSQLVVAGGSKQYF. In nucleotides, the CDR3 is TGCGCCAGCAGCCAATTAGTCGTAGCGGGAGGGTCCAAGCAGTACTTC.